This TCR beta chain was recorded in a study of cytomegalovirus exposure and HLA in healthy donors. Study results and caveats: Researchers reported that a few CMV-associated chains were confirmed in vitro as CMV antigen-specific. Most TCR beta V segments were productive about 87% or about 30% of the time in an earlier analysis. TCR beta sequences reportedly predicted most subjects' HLA-A and HLA-B alleles accurately.

This CDR3 comprises 14 residues. The V end was cut by 7 bases, the J end by 2 bases, with 11 bases between. Germline V gene lookup returns CDR1 MNHEY and CDR2 SMNVEV (reference sequence). Amplification used 60 Vbeta primers and 13 Jbeta primers. Assay used: immunoSEQ multiplex PCR; TCRdb lists only in-frame clones, some missing. The sample carries more than 150,000 clones, roughly four fifths recorded once. This clone was seen more than once but under ten times. Its antigen is unknown. All the people who gave samples were healthy bone marrow donors. The sequence came from a man between 45 and 60 years old in good health and CMV-seronegative. Sequences were obtained from PBMCs. The chain recombines TRBV27 with TRBJ1-4; D gene ambiguous. The CDR3 DNA sequence: TGTGCCAGCAAACTAGCTCTCACTAATGAAAAACTGTTTTTT. It encodes CASKLALTNEKLFF.